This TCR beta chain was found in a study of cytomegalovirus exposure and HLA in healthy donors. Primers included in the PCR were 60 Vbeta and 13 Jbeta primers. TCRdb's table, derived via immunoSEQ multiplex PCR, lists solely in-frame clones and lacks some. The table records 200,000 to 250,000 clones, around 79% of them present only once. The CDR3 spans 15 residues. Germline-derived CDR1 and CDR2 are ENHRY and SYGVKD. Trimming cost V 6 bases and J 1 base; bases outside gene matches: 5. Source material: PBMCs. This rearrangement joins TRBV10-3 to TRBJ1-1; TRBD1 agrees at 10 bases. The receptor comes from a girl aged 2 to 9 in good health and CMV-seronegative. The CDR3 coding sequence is TGTGCCATCAGAGCCGGGACAGGGGAGAACACTGAAGCTTTCTTT. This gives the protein CAIRAGTGENTEAFF.